This T cell receptor (beta chain) was found in a study of blood T cell repertoires in COVID-19. Study in general: Material from acute and convalescent COVID-19 was sourced from the United States, Italy and Spain. The cDNA or gDNA used as material had been derived from T cells, B-cell-depleted T cells, or PBMCs.

Original data processing: The authors estimated nucleated cell counts from reference gene primer amplification. Sequencing was performed with immunoSEQ multiplex PCR; in TCRdb, only in-frame clones are kept and a portion is missing. The V and J calls and clone size come from that table; D and trimming were worked out from the DNA. This table holds 45,000 to 55,000 clones, around four fifths found once. The CDR3 length is 16 residues. With 4 bases removed from V and 1 base from J, the gap between germline ends came to 17 bases. Germline CDR1 SGHTA, CDR2 FQGNSA. Sequencing was carried out using peripheral blood. The chain employs TRBV7-2 and TRBJ2-7; D may be TRBD1 (6 bases). This receptor was taken from a human donor in a cohort sampled during active COVID-19. This CDR3 reads CASSWPLLGASYEQYF. The DNA for the CDR3 is TGTGCCAGCAGCTGGCCGCTTCTGGGGGCTTCCTACGAGCAGTACTTC.